These T cell receptor beta chains were read from a single sample in a study of CD4 T cells in relation to SARS-CoV-2 and coronaviruses. Assay used: immunoSEQ multiplex PCR; TCRdb lists only in-frame clones, some missing. Among 15,000 to 20,000 clones listed, just under 80% were seen once. The antigens of these receptors remain unknown. Sequenced material: CD4+ T cells from PBMCs, cultured in vitro. The receptor set was obtained from a human donor in good health. Each CDR3 is given with its conserved first and last residue. A D gene is named only where the DNA matches it firmly. Expanded clones get a size class; other rows say once, few or many, or leave the size out.

TRBJ2-2 | TRBV11-3 | TRBD2 | NA | CASKSGTNTGELFF | TGTGCCAGCAAGAGCGGGACTAACACCGGGGAGCTGTTTTTT
TRBJ2-1 | TRBV7-3 | NA | NA | CASSLGLVGRNEQFF | TGTGCCAGCAGCTTAGGGCTAGTTGGGAGGAATGAGCAGTTCTTC
TRBJ2-1 | TRBV12-5 | NA | NA | CASGFGENNEQFF | TGTGCTAGTGGTTTTGGAGAGAACAATGAGCAGTTCTTC
TRBJ2-2 | TRBV28 | TRBD1 | NA | CASRWDRAIAGELFF | TGTGCCAGCCGTTGGGACAGGGCGATTGCCGGGGAGCTGTTTTTT
TRBJ1-6 | TRBV30 | NA | NA | CAWSVRSGDSPLHF | TGTGCCTGGAGTGTAAGGTCCGGGGACTCACCCCTCCACTTT
TRBJ2-7 | TRBV10-3 | NA | NA | CAIRTSYEQYF | TGTGCCATCAGGACTAGCTACGAGCAGTACTTC
TRBJ1-4 | TRBV27 | NA | few | CASSLGGTNEKLFF | TGTGCCAGCAGTCTTGGTGGAACTAATGAAAAACTGTTTTTT
TRBJ2-1 | TRBV25-1 | TRBD2 | NA | CASSGGLAAYNEQFF | TGTGCCAGCAGTGGCGGACTAGCGGCCTACAATGAGCAGTTCTTC
TRBJ2-5 | TRBV12-5 | NA | once | CASGLEVGETQYF | TGTGCTAGTGGTCTCGAGGTAGGAGAGACCCAGTACTTC
TRBJ2-1 | TRBV7-3 | NA | NA | CASSLVRERGYNEQFF | TGTGCCAGCAGCTTAGTTCGGGAACGGGGCTACAATGAGCAGTTCTTC
TRBJ1-4 | TRBV15 | TRBD1 | once | CATSSRQGAPEKLFF | TGTGCCACCAGCTCAAGACAGGGGGCCCCTGAAAAACTGTTTTTT
TRBJ2-1 | TRBV15 | NA | NA | CATSRDLLYEQFF | TGTGCCACCAGCAGAGATCTATTATATGAGCAGTTCTTC
TRBJ2-7 | TRBV5-1 | NA | NA | CASSLARFSYEQYF | TGCGCCAGCAGCTTGGCCCGGTTCTCCTACGAGCAGTACTTC
TRBJ2-2 | TRBV9 | TRBD2 | NA | CASSDSGRNTGELFF | TGTGCCAGCAGTGACAGCGGGAGGAACACCGGGGAGCTGTTTTTT
TRBJ2-1 | TRBV29-1 | NA | NA | CSVDGVLSSYNEQFF | TGCAGCGTTGATGGGGTTTTGAGCTCCTACAATGAGCAGTTCTTC
TRBJ2-2 | TRBV7-3 | TRBD1 | NA | CASSFPGQGNTGELFF | TGTGCCAGCAGCTTCCCGGGACAGGGAAACACCGGGGAGCTGTTTTTT
TRBJ2-7 | TRBV12-5 | NA | NA | CASGLVIVAGKNEQYF | TGTGCTAGTGGTTTGGTAATTGTGGCAGGGAAGAACGAGCAGTACTTC
TRBJ2-5 | TRBV2 | NA | once | CASSDRQIQETQYF | TGTGCCAGCAGTGATAGGCAGATTCAAGAGACCCAGTACTTC
TRBJ2-7 | TRBV20-1 | NA | NA | CSAGGHYEQYF | TGCAGTGCTGGGGGCCACTACGAGCAGTACTTC
TRBJ2-2 | TRBV24-1 | NA | NA | CATSERGTGELFF | TGTGCCACCAGTGAGAGGGGCACCGGGGAGCTGTTTTTT
TRBJ2-3 | TRBV2 | TRBD2 | NA | CASTAGTSFLDTQYF | TGTGCCAGCACTGCCGGGACTAGTTTTTTAGATACGCAGTATTTT
TRBJ1-3 | TRBV30 | NA | NA | CAWSANQGSGNTIYF | TGTGCCTGGAGTGCAAACCAGGGCTCTGGAAACACCATATATTTT
TRBJ2-7 | TRBV19 | TRBD1 | NA | CASSVGQGAIYEQYF | TGTGCCAGTAGTGTGGGACAGGGGGCGATCTACGAGCAGTACTTC
TRBJ2-5 | TRBV2 | NA | NA | CASRLPPGGGGQETQYF | TGTGCCAGCAGGTTACCCCCCGGGGGCGGGGGTCAAGAGACCCAGTACTTC
TRBJ2-5 | TRBV10-3 | NA | NA | CAISDYQETQYF | TGTGCCATCAGTGATTACCAAGAGACCCAGTACTTC
TRBJ2-5 | TRBV3-1/TRBV3-2 | NA | NA | CASSQVLSGQETQYF | TGTGCCAGCAGCCAAGTCCTCAGCGGGCAAGAGACCCAGTACTTC
TRBJ2-3 | TRBV7-3 | NA | NA | CASSLNGLGSTDTQYF | TGTGCCAGCAGCTTAAACGGGTTAGGTAGCACAGATACGCAGTATTTT
TRBJ1-1 | TRBV19 | TRBD1 | NA | CASSRPGTALFNTEAFF | TGTGCCAGTAGCAGGCCCGGGACAGCGCTATTTAACACTGAAGCTTTCTTT
TRBJ2-5 | TRBV7-3 | NA | NA | CASSSGQPGETQYF | TGTGCCAGCAGCTCCGGACAGCCTGGGGAGACCCAGTACTTC
TRBJ2-2 | TRBV9 | TRBD1 | NA | CASSKPPGQGTNTGELFF | TGTGCCAGCAGCAAACCTCCGGGACAGGGGACGAACACCGGGGAGCTGTTTTTT